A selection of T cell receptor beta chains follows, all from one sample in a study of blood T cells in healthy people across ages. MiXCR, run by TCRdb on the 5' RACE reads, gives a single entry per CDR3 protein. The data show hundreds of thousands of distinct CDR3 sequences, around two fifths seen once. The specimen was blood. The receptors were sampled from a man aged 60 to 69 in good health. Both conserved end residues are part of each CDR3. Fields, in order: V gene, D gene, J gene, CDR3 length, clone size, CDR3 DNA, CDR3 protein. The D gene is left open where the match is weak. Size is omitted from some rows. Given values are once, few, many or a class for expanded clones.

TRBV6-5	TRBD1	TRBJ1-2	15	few	TGTGCCAGCAGTTACCCGGGACAGGGGATCAGTGGCTACACCTTC	CASSYPGQGISGYTF
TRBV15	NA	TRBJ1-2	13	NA	TGTGCCGCCAGCAGGACGGAGGGGTATGGCTACACCTTC	CAASRTEGYGYTF
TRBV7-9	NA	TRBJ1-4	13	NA	TGTGCCAGCAGCTTGACAGGACCTGAAAAACTGTTTTTT	CASSLTGPEKLFF
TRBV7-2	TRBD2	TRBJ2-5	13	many	TGTGCCAGCTTGGGCGGGGGGGAAGAGACCCAGTACTTC	CASLGGGEETQYF
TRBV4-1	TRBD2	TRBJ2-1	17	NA	TGCGCCAGCAGCCAAGGTTCCGGGGGGGCCTCCTACAATGAGCAGTTCTTC	CASSQGSGGASYNEQFF
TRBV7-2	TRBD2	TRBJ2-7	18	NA	TGTGCCAGCAGCAAAGGGGGAATTATAGCGGGGGGACCCTACGAGCAGTACTTC	CASSKGGIIAGGPYEQYF
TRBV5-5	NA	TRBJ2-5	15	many	TGTGCCAGCAGCTTTAGTATGGGAAGCTTGGAGACCCAGTACTTC	CASSFSMGSLETQYF
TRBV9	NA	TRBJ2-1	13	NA	TGTGCCAGCAGCGTCGGGGGTCGGGGTGAGCAGTTCTTC	CASSVGGRGEQFF
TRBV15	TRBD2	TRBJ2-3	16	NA	TGTGCCACCAGCGGGCTGGGAGGGCCCTACACAGATACGCAGTATTTT	CATSGLGGPYTDTQYF
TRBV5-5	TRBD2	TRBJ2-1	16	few	TGTGCCAGCAGCTTGGCGGCTGCGGGGGGGGTCAATGAGCAGTTCTTC	CASSLAAAGGVNEQFF
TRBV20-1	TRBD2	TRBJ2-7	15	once	TGCAGTGCTCGACTAGCGGGGGCCCTCCCTTACGAGCAGTACTTC	CSARLAGALPYEQYF
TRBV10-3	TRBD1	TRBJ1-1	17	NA	TGTGCCATCAGTGAGTCCCGGACAGGGGGGCCGAACACTGAAGCTTTCTTT	CAISESRTGGPNTEAFF
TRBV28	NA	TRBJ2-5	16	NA	TGTGCCAGCAGTTTATGGACGCGACGGGATTTGGGGACCCAGTACTTC	CASSLWTRRDLGTQYF
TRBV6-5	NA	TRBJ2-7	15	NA	TGTGCCAGCAGTTACTCCGGCAGAGGCTCCTACGAGCAGTACTTC	CASSYSGRGSYEQYF
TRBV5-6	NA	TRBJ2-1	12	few	TGTGCCAGCAGCTTGGACTATTTCGATCGGTTCTTC	CASSLDYFDRFF
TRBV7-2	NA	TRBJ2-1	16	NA	TGTGCCAGCAGCTTAGTAGGGACCGGTACCTACAATGAGCAGTTCTTC	CASSLVGTGTYNEQFF
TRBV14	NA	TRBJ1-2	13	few	TGTGCCAGCAGCCAAGACCCCGGCCTAAGCTACACCTTC	CASSQDPGLSYTF
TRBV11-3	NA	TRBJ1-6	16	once	TGTGCCAGCAGCTTCGAAGGACAGCCGATGAATTCACCCCTCCACTTT	CASSFEGQPMNSPLHF
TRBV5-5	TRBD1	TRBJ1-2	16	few	TGTGCCAGCAGCCCAGGACAGGGGCAGTTCAACTATGGCTACACCTTC	CASSPGQGQFNYGYTF
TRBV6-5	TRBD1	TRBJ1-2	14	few	TGTGCCAGCAGTTGGGACAGAGTTAACTATGGCTACACCTTC	CASSWDRVNYGYTF
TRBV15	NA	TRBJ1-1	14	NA	TGTGCCACCAGCAGAGATCCGAGTGTCACTGAAGCTTTCTTT	CATSRDPSVTEAFF
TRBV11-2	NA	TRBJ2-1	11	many	TGTGCCAGCAGCGTTGTACGGGAGCAGTTCTTC	CASSVVREQFF
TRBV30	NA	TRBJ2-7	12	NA	TGTGCCTGGAGGACTGGGATTTACGAGCAGTACTTC	CAWRTGIYEQYF
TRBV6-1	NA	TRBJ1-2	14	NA	TGTGCCAGCCGGGACATCCGGGGTATCTATGGCTACACCTTC	CASRDIRGIYGYTF
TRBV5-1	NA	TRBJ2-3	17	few	TGCGCCAGCAGCTCATATACGGACCTGACTAGCACAGATACGCAGTATTTT	CASSSYTDLTSTDTQYF
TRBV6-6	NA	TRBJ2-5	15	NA	TGTGCCAGCACCGGTCGAGGGGGGGCTGGGGAGACCCAGTACTTC	CASTGRGGAGETQYF
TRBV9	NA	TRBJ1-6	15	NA	TGTGCCAGCAGCCCCGAGGGGGGGGGCAATTCACCCCTCCACTTT	CASSPEGGGNSPLHF
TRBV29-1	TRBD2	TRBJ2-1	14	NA	TGCAGCGTTGGTAGCGGGGGGGCCAACAATGAGCAGTTCTTC	CSVGSGGANNEQFF
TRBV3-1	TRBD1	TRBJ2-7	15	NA	TGTGCCAGCAGCCATACAGGGGGCGCGTCTTACGAGCAGTACTTC	CASSHTGGASYEQYF
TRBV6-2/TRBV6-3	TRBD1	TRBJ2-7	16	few	TGTGCCAGCACACGGGATCGGACAGGGGGCAACCACGAGCAGTACTTC	CASTRDRTGGNHEQYF
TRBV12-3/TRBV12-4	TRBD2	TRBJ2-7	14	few	TGTGCCAGCAGTTCCAGCGGGGGGGCACGGGAGCAGTACTTC	CASSSSGGAREQYF
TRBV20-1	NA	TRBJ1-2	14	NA	TGCAGTGCTAGAGTCGGGGACTTCAGTTACGGCTACACCTTC	CSARVGDFSYGYTF
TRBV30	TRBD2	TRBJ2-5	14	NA	TGTGCCTGGAGAAAAGCGGGGGGAGGAGAGACCCAGTACTTC	CAWRKAGGGETQYF
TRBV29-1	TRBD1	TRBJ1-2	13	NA	TGCAGCGTCGAACGGGACAGGGCCTATGGCTACACCTTC	CSVERDRAYGYTF
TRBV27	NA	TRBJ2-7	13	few	TGTGCCAGCAGGCGGGACAGATACTACGAGCAGTACTTC	CASRRDRYYEQYF
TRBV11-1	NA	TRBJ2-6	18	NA	TGTGCCAGCAGCCCCATTGGGGGGCAGCCCTCTGGGGCCAACGTCCTGACTTTC	CASSPIGGQPSGANVLTF
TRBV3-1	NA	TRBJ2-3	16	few	TGTGCCAGCAGCGGAAGGCTTGGCAAGGGCACAGATACGCAGTATTTT	CASSGRLGKGTDTQYF
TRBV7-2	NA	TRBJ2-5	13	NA	TGTGCCAGCAGCCCGGATGCCGGGACAAAGCAGTACTTC	CASSPDAGTKQYF
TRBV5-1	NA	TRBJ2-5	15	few	TGCGCCAGCAGCGACGGGGGACAGATTCAAGAGACCCAGTACTTC	CASSDGGQIQETQYF
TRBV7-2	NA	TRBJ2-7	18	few	TGTGCCAGCAGCCTCATGGGGGCAGGACGAAGACTCTCCTACGAGCAGTACTTC	CASSLMGAGRRLSYEQYF
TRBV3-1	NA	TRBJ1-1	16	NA	TGTGCCAGCAGCCAATATTGGGGGGGTATAGTGACTGAAGCTTTCTTT	CASSQYWGGIVTEAFF
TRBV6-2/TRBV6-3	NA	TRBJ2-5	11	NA	TGTGCCAGCAGTACTCTTGAGACCCAGTACTTC	CASSTLETQYF
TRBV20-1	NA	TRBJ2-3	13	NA	TGCAGTACAACCAAGGGGATCGCAGATACGCAGTATTTT	CSTTKGIADTQYF
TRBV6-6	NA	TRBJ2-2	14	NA	TGTGCCAGCAGTTACTCCGAGGGGGCCGGGGAGCTGTTTTTT	CASSYSEGAGELFF
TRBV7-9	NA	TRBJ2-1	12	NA	TGTGCCAGCAGCTTCAACTACAATGAGCAGTTCTTC	CASSFNYNEQFF
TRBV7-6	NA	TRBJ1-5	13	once	TGTACCAGCAGCACGGACGGCAATCAGCCCCAGCATTTT	CTSSTDGNQPQHF
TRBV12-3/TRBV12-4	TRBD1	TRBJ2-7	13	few	TGTGCCAGCAGACCTACAGGGGTAAGCGAGCAGTACTTC	CASRPTGVSEQYF
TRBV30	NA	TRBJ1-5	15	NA	TGTGCCTGGAGTTCGGGGCCGGATACCAATCAGCCCCAGCATTTT	CAWSSGPDTNQPQHF